Presented here are 20 T cell receptor beta chains from one specimen sequenced in a study of lymphopenia after photon versus proton radiotherapy. Produced via immunoSEQ multiplex PCR; TCRdb's table is partial and in-frame only. The table includes about 50,000 clones, around 83% detected once. Sequencing used peripheral blood, obtained from a patient treated with photon-based radiotherapy. The receptor set was obtained from a man over 45 with gastric cancer.

The rearrangement links TRBV7-2 to TRBJ1-1; D is possibly TRBD1 (6 bases). Trimming cost V 3 bases and J 4 bases, with 9 bases left between them. The CDR3 has 13 amino acids. Germline assignment: CDR1 SGHTA and CDR2 FQGNSA. This CDR3 is CASSLEGGTEAFF. The CDR3 DNA is TGTGCCAGCAGCTTGGAGGGGGGCACTGAAGCTTTCTTT.

The rearrangement uses TRBV19 and TRBJ2-7; weak D call: TRBD1 (6 bases). V was pared by 1 base and J by 0 bases, with 13 bases between. This CDR3 spans 16 amino acids. CDR1 and CDR2 (germline): LNHDA, SQIVND (reference sequence). The CDR3 bases are TGTGCCAGTAGTATAGGTAGTGGACAGCTCTCCTACGAGCAGTACTTC. Translated: CASSIGSGQLSYEQYF.

The chain combines TRBV11-2 with TRBJ2-1; the match to TRBD2 covers 9 bases. The V segment lost 4 bases and the J segment 1 base; nucleotides outside the gene matches: 5. Germline assignment: CDR1 SGHAT and CDR2 FQNNGV. This CDR3 has 16 amino acids. CDR3 in DNA: TGTGCCAGCAGCTCCTTAGCGGGAGCGTCCTACAATGAGCAGTTCTTC. As protein: CASSSLAGASYNEQFF.

In its sample, this clone was seen once. The rearrangement uses TRBV19 and TRBJ2-2; D is undetermined. The length of the CDR3 is 16 residues. Germline CDR1 is LNHDA and CDR2 is SQIVND (reference sequence). Deletions cut 3 bases from V and 4 bases from J, with 15 bases between. DNA of the CDR3: TGTGCCAGTAGTATTCGGCGCTCTACGAGCACCGGGGAGCTGTTTTTT. Translating gives CASSIRRSTSTGELFF.

The chain uses TRBV6-5 and TRBJ2-3; D might be TRBD2 (5 bases). Germline V gene sequence: CDR1 MNHEY, CDR2 SVGAGI. V gave up 7 bases and J gave up 1 base, with 12 bases separating them. This CDR3 is 14 amino acids long. CDR3 coding DNA: TGTGCCAGCACCGCTCGAGCGGGCACAGATACGCAGTATTTT. This translates into CASTARAGTDTQYF.

V and J are TRBV5-6 and TRBJ2-7; D is tentatively TRBD1 or TRBD2 (5 bases each). This CDR3 has 12 amino acids. Germline-derived CDR1 and CDR2 are SGHDT and YYEEEE. V lost 1 base, J lost 6 bases, and 8 bases lay in between. The CDR3 loop reads CASSLWDGEQYF. Here the CDR3 DNA reads TGTGCCAGCAGCTTGTGGGACGGCGAGCAGTACTTC.

V usage is TRBV27 and J usage is TRBJ2-7; 7 positions agree with TRBD2. CDR1 MNHEY and CDR2 SMNVEV come from the germline V gene (reference sequence). CDR3 length: 13 amino acids. V shed 6 bases, J shed 7 bases, and the junction held 9 bases outside the gene matches. CDR3 nucleotides: TGTGCCAGCAGCCCGGGAGCGGGGAGGGAGCAGTACTTC. This codes for CASSPGAGREQYF.

The CDR3 is CASSFLETQYF. The CDR3, as DNA: TGTGCCAGCAGCTTTTTAGAGACCCAGTACTTC. The chain has TRBV7-9 and TRBJ2-5, with D hard to call. V lost 3 bases and J 4 bases, leaving 3 bases between the germline ends. Germline V CDR1 and CDR2: SEHNR, FQNEAQ (reference sequence). This CDR3 region has 11 residues. Combining the CDR3 with reference TRBV7-9 and TRBJ2-5 gives the whole variable domain DTGVSQNPRHKITKRGQNVTFRCDPISEHNRLYWYRQTLGQGPEFLTYFQNEAQLEKSRLLSDRFSAERPKGSFSTLEIQRTEQGDSAMYLCASSFLETQYFGPGTRLLVL.

The chain has TRBV2 and TRBJ2-7; 11 bases line up with TRBD1. The length of the CDR3 is 14 residues. CDR1 is SNHLY, CDR2 FYNNEI, per germline. V lost 6 bases and J lost 3; bases outside the gene matches: 4. In nucleotides, the CDR3 is TGTGCCAGCAGATTCGGGACAGGGGGCTACGAGCAGTACTTC. Translation: CASRFGTGGYEQYF.

V is TRBV5-1 and J is TRBJ2-3; 8 bases map to TRBD1. V was clipped by 0 bases and J by 4 bases; unmatched bases: 7. Germline assignment: CDR1 SGHRS and CDR2 YFSETQ. The length of the CDR3 is 16 residues. CDR3 residues: CASSLEGQGAADTQYF. The CDR3 bases are TGCGCCAGCAGCTTGGAAGGACAGGGAGCGGCAGATACGCAGTATTTT.

This clone was detected once. The chain carries TRBV9 and TRBJ2-5; 7 bases align to TRBD1. The trim removed 0 bases at V and 2 bases at J, leaving 4 bases unmatched. CDR1 SGDLS and CDR2 YYNGEE come from the germline V gene. The CDR3 consists of 15 residues. As DNA, the CDR3 is TGTGCCAGCAGCGTAGGGATACAGGGGCAAGAGACCCAGTACTTC. Residues: CASSVGIQGQETQYF.

The gene calls are TRBV9 and TRBJ2-3, with D perhaps matching TRBD1 (5 bases). The CDR3 consists of 12 residues. V lost 2 bases and J 6 bases, leaving 7 bases between the germline ends. The germline V gene encodes CDR1 SGDLS and CDR2 YYNGEE. The CDR3 DNA follows: TGTGCCAGCAGCGTCTGGGGCGATACGCAGTATTTT. As protein: CASSVWGDTQYF.

This clone was seen a single time. The V and J genes are TRBV18 and TRBJ1-1, with no clear D. Trimming took off 2 bases at V and 4 bases at J, with 11 bases between the two ends. The CDR3 extends over 14 amino acids. Germline-derived CDR1 and CDR2 are KGHSH and LQKENI. CDR3 sequence: CASSPAVRGTEAFF. The CDR3 DNA is TGTGCCAGCTCACCAGCGGTCCGGGGCACTGAAGCTTTCTTT.

This clone was seen a handful of times. The chain combines TRBV10-3 with TRBJ2-5; 8 bases align to TRBD1. CDR3 length: 13 residues. After removal of 2 bases from V and 6 bases from J, the junction contained 2 bases not matched to a gene. Germline V lookup: CDR1 ENHRY, CDR2 SYGVKD. The CDR3 spells CAISEGQGQTQYF. The CDR3 nucleotides read TGTGCCATCAGTGAGGGACAGGGACAGACCCAGTACTTC.

This clone occurred a few times. The chain has TRBV30 and TRBJ2-1; D gene ambiguous. The CDR3 is 13 amino acids. With 0 bases removed from V and 4 bases from J, the gap between germline ends came to 7 bases. Per the germline V gene, CDR1 is GTSNPN and CDR2 is SVGIG (reference sequence). DNA for the CDR3: TGTGCCTGGAGTGTGACTGGATACAATGAGCAGTTCTTC. Translation: CAWSVTGYNEQFF.

The genes are TRBV16 and TRBJ2-6, with D unresolved. Trimming took 2 bases from V and 0 from J, leaving 2 bases between them. The CDR3 contains 14 residues. From germline, CDR1 is KGHSY and CDR2 FQNENV. The CDR3 here is CASSQSSGANVLTF. The DNA of the CDR3 is TGTGCCAGCAGCCAAAGCTCTGGGGCCAACGTCCTGACTTTC.

Note on this clone: Other nucleotide sequences from this sample produce the same CDR3. The V call is TRBV19, the J call TRBJ2-1; D is undetermined. Germline V CDR1 and CDR2: LNHDA, SQIVND (reference sequence). V shed 3 bases and J shed 0 bases, with 9 bases lying between them. The CDR3 has 15 residues. CDR3 DNA sequence: TGTGCCAGTAGTATCGGACCGAGCTCCTACAATGAGCAGTTCTTC. This translates into CASSIGPSSYNEQFF.

The V and J genes are TRBV5-8 and TRBJ2-5; no clear D. Looked up from germline, CDR1 is SGHTS and CDR2 is YDEGEE. The length of the CDR3 is 15 residues. The V and J ends lost 0 bases and 5 bases respectively, with 14 bases between them. CDR3 sequence: CASSLVVGKDETQYF. The DNA of the CDR3 is TGTGCCAGCAGCTTGGTGGTGGGGAAGGATGAGACCCAGTACTTC.

The chain uses TRBV5-1 and TRBJ2-2, with TRBD2 matching 13 bases. V dropped 3 bases and J dropped 1; count of bases not matched to a gene: 0. This CDR3 region has 16 residues. Germline CDR1 and CDR2: SGHRS and YFSETQ. CDR3 bases: TGCGCCAGCAGCTGGACTAGCGGGAGGAACACCGGGGAGCTGTTTTTT. Translated, it gives CASSWTSGRNTGELFF.

The chain uses TRBV28 and TRBJ2-1; 9 nucleotides line up with TRBD2. J was trimmed by 9 bases and V by 4 bases; bases with no gene match: 7. This CDR3 is 14 amino acids long. Per the germline V gene, CDR1 is MDHEN and CDR2 is SYDVKM. The CDR3 loop is CASSSGLAYGEQFF. The DNA of the CDR3 is TGTGCCAGCAGTTCGGGACTAGCCTACGGTGAGCAGTTCTTC.